This T cell receptor beta chain was recovered during a study of T-cell memory formation after mild COVID-19. This clonotype was seen more than once but under ten times. What it binds is not known. Study results and caveats: Clones that contracted from day 15 to 85 had balanced CD4/CD8; later expanders were CD4+ biased.

Germline CDR1 and CDR2: SGHRS and YFSETQ. Trimming at V came to 4 bases and at J to 4 bases, leaving 7 bases not matched to a gene. CDR3 length: 14 amino acids. Barcoded TCR alpha and TCR beta cDNA libraries with UMIs came from 5'RACE using constant-segment primers. TCRdb recomputed calls from the 5' RACE reads with MiXCR, one row per CDR3 protein. The data hold 75,000 to 95,000 distinct CDR3 sequences, with more than 12% observed a single time. The TCR was taken from a man between 18 and 35 years old who had mild COVID-19 (a few samples of this study predate the infection). Cell type and time point are not known. This rearrangement joins TRBV5-1 to TRBJ2-7; 8 nucleotides agree with TRBD1. The sample consisted of PBMCs or a T cell subset sorted from them (not recorded which). The CDR3 nucleotides read TGCGCCAGCAGCCTCAGGGGGCACCCATACGAGCAGTACTTC. Translated: CASSLRGHPYEQYF.